Below are 19 T cell receptor beta chains sequenced from a single sample in a study of cytomegalovirus exposure and HLA in healthy donors. Vbeta (60) and Jbeta (13) primers were used in the PCR. Some clones are missing from TCRdb's copy, which holds only in-frame ones; the method was immunoSEQ multiplex PCR. Of about 130,000 clones in the sample, 70% to 85% are singletons; the top ten hold under 3%. Sequenced input: PBMCs. The receptors shown here come from a woman between 18 and 29 years old in good health and CMV-seropositive.

The genes are TRBV4-1 and TRBJ1-4; D is unclear. The CDR3 runs 13 residues. Trimming took off 9 bases at V and 8 bases at J, with 16 bases between the two ends. Germline V gives CDR1 MGHRA, CDR2 YSYEKL. The CDR3 sequence: CASSLVRWEKLFF. The DNA for the CDR3 is TGCGCCAGTTCTCTTGTGAGGTGGGAAAAACTGTTTTTT.

This chain joins TRBV5-1 and TRBJ2-3; D is unresolved. Germline V gene sequence: CDR1 SGHRS, CDR2 YFSETQ. V lost 0 bases and J 4 bases, leaving 18 bases between the germline ends. This CDR3 region has 17 residues. The CDR3 sequence is CASSLAIGVRSPDTQYF. The CDR3 region has the DNA TGCGCCAGCAGCTTGGCGATTGGAGTGAGGTCCCCAGATACGCAGTATTTT. The full variable domain, completed using reference TRBV5-1 and TRBJ2-3, is KAGVTQTPRYLIKTRGQQVTLSCSPISGHRSVSWYQQTPGQGLQFLFEYFSETQRNKGNFPGRFSGRQFSNSRSEMNVSTLELGDSALYLCASSLAIGVRSPDTQYFGPGTRLTVL.

V gene TRBV7-9 combines with J gene TRBJ2-5; D unclear. The J call may not be correct, given that the DNA end is closer to TRBJ2-7. CDR1 and CDR2 from the germline V gene are SEHNR and FQNEAQ (reference sequence). The CDR3 spans 13 residues. CDR3 residues: CASSLISSYEQYF. The CDR3 DNA reads TGTGCCAGCAGCTTAATTAGCTCCTACGAGCAGTACTTC.

This clone was observed a few times. The chain couples TRBV5-1 to TRBJ2-1, with 9 bases that match TRBD1. The CDR3 is 14 residues long. Germline CDR1 SGHRS, CDR2 YFSETQ. After removal of 9 bases from V and 4 bases from J, the junction contained 8 bases not matched to a gene. The DNA for the CDR3 is TGCGCCAACACTCCGGGACAGGGATACAATGAGCAGTTCTTC. Residues: CANTPGQGYNEQFF.

The chain recombines TRBV4-1 with TRBJ2-5, with 8 bases aligning to TRBD2. The CDR3 contains 14 residues. Trimming removed 3 bases from V and 5 bases from J; junction bases left unmatched: 5. Germline V gene lookup returns CDR1 MGHRA and CDR2 YSYEKL. CDR3 region: CASSHGGVSETQYF. The CDR3 nucleotides read TGCGCCAGCAGCCACGGGGGGGTTTCGGAGACCCAGTACTTC.

The chain carries TRBV6-1 and TRBJ1-6, with TRBD1 matching over 7 bases. This CDR3 region has 18 residues. Germline CDR1 is MNHNS and CDR2 is SASEGT. The V segment lost 4 bases and the J segment 0 bases; nucleotides outside the gene matches: 9. The CDR3 loop is CASSADRFPSSYNSPLHF. In nucleotides, the CDR3 is TGTGCCAGCAGTGCGGACAGGTTCCCGAGCTCCTATAATTCACCCCTCCACTTT.

CDR3 bases: TGTGCCAGCAGCCAAGAGTCGGGACAGTCTAACTATGGCTACACCTTC. It encodes CASSQESGQSNYGYTF. V is TRBV4-2 and J is TRBJ1-2; 7 positions agree with TRBD1. Germline CDR1 reads LGHNA; CDR2 reads YNFKEQ. The CDR3 is 16 amino acids. Germline trimming cut 0 bases from V and 0 bases from J; bases unmatched to any gene: 4.

This chain links TRBV6-5 with TRBJ1-2; 8 bases line up with TRBD1. J gave up 8 bases and V 2 bases, and 10 bases lay outside the gene matches. The germline V gene has CDR1 MNHEY and CDR2 SVGAGI. This CDR3 region has 15 residues. Here the CDR3 reads CASSYEGMTGVGYTF. CDR3 bases: TGTGCCAGCAGTTACGAGGGGATGACAGGGGTAGGCTACACCTTC.

The chain couples TRBV18 to TRBJ1-2; the match to TRBD1 covers 7 bases. Germline V lookup: CDR1 KGHSH, CDR2 LQKENI. This CDR3 contains 14 residues. V shed 6 bases and J 3 bases; nucleotides not matched to a gene: 7. CDR3 sequence: CASSPQGGDYGYTF. As DNA, the CDR3 is TGTGCCAGCTCCCCCCAGGGGGGCGACTATGGCTACACCTTC.

The V gene is TRBV2, the J gene TRBJ2-7; D perhaps matches TRBD2 (5 bases). The CDR3 extends over 13 amino acids. CDR1 SNHLY and CDR2 FYNNEI come from the germline V gene. Trimming took 5 bases from V and 7 from J, leaving 15 bases between them. CDR3 region: CASSRGTLGEQYF. The CDR3 coding sequence is TGTGCCAGCAGTCGGGGAACTTTGGGAGAGCAGTACTTC.

The V call is TRBV7-9, the J call TRBJ1-4, with 9 bases fitting TRBD1. V lost 4 bases to trimming and J lost 7 bases; unmatched junction nucleotides: 7. Germline V gene sequence: CDR1 SEHNR, CDR2 FQNEAQ (reference sequence). The CDR3 totals 15 residues. The CDR3 spells CASSYNRGQGEKLFF. The DNA of the CDR3 is TGTGCCAGCAGCTACAACAGGGGGCAGGGTGAAAAACTGTTTTTT. The complete variable domain, with remaining parts taken from reference TRBV7-9 and TRBJ1-4, reads DTGVSQNPRHKITKRGQNVTFRCDPISEHNRLYWYRQTLGQGPEFLTYFQNEAQLEKSRLLSDRFSAERPKGSFSTLEIQRTEQGDSAMYLCASSYNRGQGEKLFFGSGTQLSVL.

This sequence joins TRBV27 and TRBJ1-2; D call uncertain. V lost 6 bases to trimming and J lost 1 base, with 12 bases between them. The CDR3 is 14 residues long. Germline CDR1 is MNHEY and CDR2 is SMNVEV (reference sequence). This chain's CDR3 is CASSRAGFNYGYTF. Here the CDR3 DNA reads TGTGCCAGCAGCCGAGCCGGGTTTAACTATGGCTACACCTTC.

V usage is TRBV2 and J usage is TRBJ2-2; 10 nucleotides match TRBD1. Germline V gene data show CDR1 as SNHLY and CDR2 as FYNNEI. The CDR3 contains 15 residues. J lost 3 bases, V lost 6 bases, and 4 bases had no gene match. The CDR3 loop reads CASSAGTGDTGELFF. The CDR3 nucleotides read TGTGCCAGCAGCGCCGGGACAGGGGACACCGGGGAGCTGTTTTTT.

There are a few counts of this clone. The rearrangement links TRBV28 to TRBJ1-2, with TRBD1 matching 7 bases. V lost 3 bases to trimming and J lost 4 bases; unmatched junction nucleotides: 2. The CDR3 is 13 amino acids. Germline CDR1 and CDR2: MDHEN and SYDVKM. The DNA of the CDR3 is TGTGCCAGCAGTTTCCGGACAGGCTATGGCTACACCTTC. Its protein is CASSFRTGYGYTF.

The chain joins TRBV9 to TRBJ1-2, with 9 nucleotides matching TRBD1. Germline values: CDR1 SGDLS, CDR2 YYNGEE. The CDR3 spans 18 residues. With V trimmed by 0 bases and J by 8 bases, 17 bases remained unmatched. CDR3 DNA sequence: TGTGCCAGCAGCGTAGAGGGGTTCCCGGGACAGGGCTATCGGGGCTACACCTTC. Its protein product is CASSVEGFPGQGYRGYTF.

The chain couples TRBV6-1 to TRBJ2-6; D is ambiguous. This CDR3 spans 15 amino acids. V lost 9 bases and J 0 bases, leaving 12 bases between the germline ends. The V gene's germline CDR1 is MNHNS and CDR2 SASEGT. The CDR3 spells CASTDIRSGANVLTF. In DNA, the CDR3 is TGTGCCAGTACTGACATTCGCTCTGGGGCCAACGTCCTGACTTTC.

DNA for the CDR3: TGTGCCAGCAGCCCGGGGACAATGGAGCAGTTCTTC. Translating it yields CASSPGTMEQFF. This chain joins TRBV7-9 and TRBJ2-1, with a tentative D call TRBD1 (6 bases). Germline CDR1 is SEHNR and CDR2 is FQNEAQ (reference sequence). This CDR3 comprises 12 residues. With 5 bases removed from V and 10 bases from J, the gap between germline ends came to 12 bases.

The V and J genes are TRBV18 and TRBJ1-2; the D gene is possibly TRBD1 (6 bases). This CDR3 is 13 amino acids long. Trimming cost V 1 base and J 6 bases, with 9 bases left between them. The germline V gene encodes CDR1 KGHSH and CDR2 LQKENI. CDR3 loop: CASSPRAGDGYTF. In DNA, the CDR3 is TGTGCCAGCTCACCACGGGCAGGGGATGGCTACACCTTC.

This chain joins TRBV6-1 and TRBJ2-1; TRBD2 matches at 11 bases. V lost 6 bases and J lost 7; bases outside the gene matches: 8. The CDR3 runs 15 residues. The germline V gene has CDR1 MNHNS and CDR2 SASEGT. The CDR3 DNA reads as TGTGCCAGCAGGATTAGCGGGGGGGCTTGGAATGAGCAGTTCTTC. Its protein is CASRISGGAWNEQFF.